This entry features one TCR beta chain sequence. The antigen remains undetermined. This sample is drawn from a study of cytomegalovirus exposure and HLA in healthy donors. The overall study: Sequencing of 150 million to 200 million T cells in an earlier analysis found 95 million to 120 million unique TCR beta sequences. Notes on the study in general: In a later analysis, HLA-C alleles had the fewest associated TCRs, DRB1 alleles the most. A cluster of highly shared sequence variants was likely a sequencing artifact.

V shed 5 bases, J shed 3 bases, and the junction held 4 bases outside the gene matches. From germline, CDR1 is SGHTA and CDR2 FQGTGA. This CDR3 region has 14 residues. The PCR used 60 Vbeta and 13 Jbeta primers. Data came from immunoSEQ multiplex PCR; TCRdb stores just in-frame clones and leaves some out. In the table there are about 130,000 clones, 77% of which are singletons. This clonotype was sampled from a male donor in good health and CMV-seropositive. The sample consisted of PBMCs. The V gene is TRBV7-3, the J gene TRBJ2-1; TRBD1 matches at 7 bases. The CDR3 is CASSAGDSYNEQFF. The CDR3 bases are TGTGCCAGCAGCGCCGGGGACAGCTACAATGAGCAGTTCTTC.